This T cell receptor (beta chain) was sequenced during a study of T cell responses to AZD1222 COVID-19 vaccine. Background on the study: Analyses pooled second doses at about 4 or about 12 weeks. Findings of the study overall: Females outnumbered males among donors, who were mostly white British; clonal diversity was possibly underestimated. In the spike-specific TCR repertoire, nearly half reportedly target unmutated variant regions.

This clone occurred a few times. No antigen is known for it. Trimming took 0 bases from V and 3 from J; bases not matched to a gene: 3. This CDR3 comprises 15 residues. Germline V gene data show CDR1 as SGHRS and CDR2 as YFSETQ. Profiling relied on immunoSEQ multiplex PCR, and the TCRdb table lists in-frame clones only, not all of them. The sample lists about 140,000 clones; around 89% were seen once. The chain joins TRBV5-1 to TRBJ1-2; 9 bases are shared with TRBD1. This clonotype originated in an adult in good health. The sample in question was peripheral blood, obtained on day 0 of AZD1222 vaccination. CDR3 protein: CASSLGDRVDYGYTF. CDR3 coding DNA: TGCGCCAGCAGCTTGGGGGACAGGGTGGACTATGGCTACACCTTC.